Following are 27 T cell receptor beta chains from one sample sequenced in a study of blood T cell repertoires in COVID-19. Assay: immunoSEQ multiplex PCR; the TCRdb copy retains only in-frame clones and omits some. The sample lists around 290,000 clones; 80% to 95% were seen once. The sample comprised PBMCs or T cells enriched from blood (not recorded which). The receptors here all came from a woman younger than 45 who had recovered from COVID-19.

The V and J genes are TRBV5-3 and TRBJ2-1; 11 nucleotides match TRBD2. TRBV5-3 is an ORF for which the function is uncertain. This CDR3 region has 16 residues. V shed 3 bases and J 5 bases; nucleotides not matched to a gene: 7. The CDR3 nucleotides are TGTGCCAGAAGCTCACATAGCGGGAGGGCCCACAATGAGCAGTTCTTC. It is translated as CARSSHSGRAHNEQFF.

CDR3 amino acids: CATQTKGVSNQPQHF. CDR3 DNA: TGTGCCACCCAAACCAAGGGGGTTAGCAATCAGCCCCAGCATTTT. The V and J genes are TRBV19 and TRBJ1-5; D might be TRBD1 (6 bases). This CDR3 contains 15 residues. The germline V gene has CDR1 LNHDA and CDR2 SQIVND (reference sequence). V was cut by 10 bases and J by 0 bases, with 16 bases left in between. Variable domain in full (rest from reference TRBV19 and TRBJ1-5): DGGITQSPKYLFRKEGQNVTLSCEQNLNHDAMYWYRQDPGQGLRLIYYSQIVNDFQKGDIAEGYSVSREKKESFPLTVTSAQKNPTAFYLCATQTKGVSNQPQHFGDGTRLSIL.

The chain has TRBV10-3 and TRBJ2-1, with D possibly TRBD1 on 5 matching bases. Germline V CDR1 and CDR2: ENHRY, SYGVKD. The CDR3 covers 14 residues. The V and J ends lost 8 bases and 0 bases respectively, with 11 bases between them. The CDR3 DNA reads as TGTGCCATCGGCAGACAGAGCTCCTACAATGAGCAGTTCTTC. Translated, it gives CAIGRQSSYNEQFF.

The chain has TRBV12-5 and TRBJ2-1; TRBD1 is a possible D gene (6 bases). The CDR3 spans 15 residues. Trimming removed 7 bases from V and 3 bases from J, with 16 bases in between. Germline-derived CDR1 and CDR2 are LGHNT and FRNRAP. The CDR3 sequence is CASAPGQTLYNEQFF. The CDR3 DNA is TGTGCTAGTGCCCCTGGACAGACACTCTACAATGAGCAGTTCTTC.

V is TRBV7-9 and J is TRBJ1-2; 8 positions agree with TRBD1. The CDR3 is 13 amino acids. The ends lost 2 bases at V and 4 bases at J; junction bases unmatched: 0. Germline V lookup: CDR1 SEHNR, CDR2 FQNEAQ (reference sequence). For the CDR3, the DNA is TGTGCCAGCAGCTTACAGGGGGCCTATGGCTACACCTTC. It is translated as CASSLQGAYGYTF.

Written as DNA, the CDR3 is TGCGCCAGCAGTCAATCAGCGCGAGACTGTTTTTGCACAGATACGCAGTATTTT. This sequence encodes CASSQSARDCFCTDTQYF. The J gene is TRBJ2-3, the V gene TRBV23-1; D gene unclear. TRBV23-1 has ORF status, its function being uncertain. Trimming stripped 0 bases from V and 1 base from J, with 17 bases between. There are 18 residues in the CDR3.

The genes are TRBV4-2 and TRBJ2-2; D possibly corresponds to TRBD2 (6 bases). V was cut by 0 bases and J by 4 bases, with 9 bases left in between. CDR3 length equals 15 residues. Germline CDR1 LGHNA, CDR2 YNFKEQ. The CDR3 loop is CASSQEEGGTGELFF. The CDR3 nucleotides read TGTGCCAGCAGCCAAGAGGAGGGAGGCACCGGGGAGCTGTTTTTT.

The V call is TRBV30, the J call TRBJ1-2, with D uncertain. V lost 5 bases and J lost 10, with 14 bases in between. Germline values: CDR1 GTSNPN, CDR2 SVGIG (reference sequence). The CDR3 extends over 11 amino acids. The CDR3 nucleotides read TGTGCCTGGTACGGCCCAGGTTCCTACACCTTC. It yields the protein CAWYGPGSYTF.

The J gene is TRBJ2-3, the V gene TRBV19; 10 nucleotides line up with TRBD2. CDR1 is LNHDA and CDR2 is SQIVND in the germline V gene (reference sequence). J gave up 4 bases and V 5 bases, and 9 bases lay outside the gene matches. The CDR3 length is 16 residues. The DNA of the CDR3 is TGTGCCAGTAGTCCAGCCGGACTAGCGGCCGCAGATACGCAGTATTTT. This gives the protein CASSPAGLAAADTQYF.

The chain uses TRBV20-1 and TRBJ1-6; D not resolved. The CDR3 has 14 residues. Per germline, CDR1 DFQATT and CDR2 SNEGSKA (reference sequence). V lost 4 bases and J lost 0, with 7 bases in between. The CDR3 DNA follows: TGCAGTGCTAATGATCTCTCCTATAATTCACCCCTCCACTTT. It yields the protein CSANDLSYNSPLHF.

The rearrangement links TRBV30 to TRBJ2-6; D is undetermined. The germline CDR1 and CDR2 sequences are GTSNPN and SVGIG (reference sequence). The CDR3 covers 12 residues. V lost 7 bases, J lost 0 bases, and 4 bases lay in between. Here the CDR3 reads CASSSGANVLTF. The CDR3 DNA follows: TGTGCCTCCTCCTCTGGGGCCAACGTCCTGACTTTC. Drawing the rest from reference TRBV30 and TRBJ2-6, the complete variable domain is SQTIHQWPATLVQPVGSPLSLECTVEGTSNPNLYWYRQAAGRGLQLLFYSVGIGQISSEVPQNLSASRPQDRQFILSSKKLLLSDSGFYLCASSSGANVLTFGAGSRLTVL.

The rearrangement links TRBV7-9 to TRBJ1-5; D gene ambiguous. Deletions cut 1 base from V and 0 bases from J, with 7 bases between. CDR1 is SEHNR and CDR2 is FQNEAQ in the germline V gene (reference sequence). This CDR3 has 15 amino acids. The CDR3 nucleotides are TGTGCCAGCAGCTTAGGCGATTATAGCAATCAGCCCCAGCATTTT. It translates to CASSLGDYSNQPQHF.

V is TRBV10-2 and J is TRBJ2-7, with D maybe TRBD2 (6 bases). In germline, CDR1 is WSHSY, CDR2 SAAADI. Trimming shortened V by 7 bases and J by 2 bases, and 15 bases separated the two germline ends. CDR3 length: 14 residues. In DNA form, the CDR3 reads TGCGCCAGCATCGGTAGCGGTCTTACCTACGAGCAGTACTTC. This translates into CASIGSGLTYEQYF.

The genes are TRBV6-6 and TRBJ2-1; 8 bases fit TRBD2. The CDR3 sequence is 19 residues long. The V segment lost 6 bases and the J segment 0 bases; nucleotides outside the gene matches: 16. The germline V gene has CDR1 MNHNY and CDR2 SVGAGI (reference sequence). In DNA form, the CDR3 reads TGTGCCAGCAGCTCATCAGCGGGAGCTAGGATTGGCTCCTACAATGAGCAGTTCTTC. Translated: CASSSSAGARIGSYNEQFF.

This rearrangement joins TRBV2 to TRBJ2-7; 10 bases are shared with TRBD2. The germline gives CDR1 SNHLY, CDR2 FYNNEI. Trimming cost V 3 bases and J 6 bases; bases outside gene matches: 8. CDR3 length: 15 amino acids. This CDR3 is CASSDPSGGRGEQYF. The CDR3 nucleotides are TGTGCCAGCAGTGATCCTAGCGGGGGACGAGGCGAGCAGTACTTC. Full variable domain (outside the CDR3, taken from reference TRBV2 and TRBJ2-7): EPEVTQTPSHQVTQMGQEVILRCVPISNHLYFYWYRQILGQKVEFLVSFYNNEISEKSEIFDDQFSVERPDGSNFTLKIRSTKLEDSAMYFCASSDPSGGRGEQYFGPGTRLTVT.

The V call is TRBV27, the J call TRBJ2-1; D may be TRBD1 (6 bases). This CDR3 is 14 amino acids long. The germline V and J ends were trimmed by 3 bases and 8 bases, with 14 bases remaining between them. The germline V gene has CDR1 MNHEY and CDR2 SMNVEV (reference sequence). This CDR3 reads CASSFSAGAYEQFF. DNA for the CDR3: TGTGCCAGCAGTTTTTCCGCAGGGGCATATGAGCAGTTCTTC.

This chain joins TRBV18 and TRBJ1-5, with a tentative D call TRBD1 (5 bases). Germline V gene data show CDR1 as KGHSH and CDR2 as LQKENI. The CDR3 runs to 15 residues. The V end lost 6 bases, the J end lost 0 bases, and 12 bases lay between the germline ends. The CDR3 DNA is TGTGCCAGCTCGCAAAGCAGGGATAGCAATCAGCCCCAGCATTTT. Its translation: CASSQSRDSNQPQHF.

The chain carries TRBV6-6 and TRBJ2-5; possible D gene TRBD2, 5 bases. CDR1 MNHNY and CDR2 SVGAGI come from the germline V gene (reference sequence). The CDR3 has 14 amino acids. Trimming shortened V by 7 bases and J by 1 base, and 13 bases separated the two germline ends. The CDR3 nucleotides read TGTGCCAGCAAAAGCGGAGTGGCCCAAGAGACCCAGTACTTC. Protein sequence: CASKSGVAQETQYF.

This clone was recorded once. This rearrangement joins TRBV28 to TRBJ2-1; D might be TRBD2 (6 bases). The CDR3 covers 17 residues. Germline-derived CDR1 and CDR2 are MDHEN and SYDVKM. V lost 4 bases to trimming and J lost 1 base, with 17 bases between them. The CDR3 DNA is TGTGCCAGCAGTTCCGGACTACTCGGGACGTCCTACAATGAGCAGTTCTTC. This sequence encodes CASSSGLLGTSYNEQFF.

V and J are TRBV24-1 and TRBJ1-1; D is unresolved. This CDR3 is built from 13 residues. The V gene lost 7 bases and the J gene lost 3 bases, with 11 bases spanning the gap. Germline V gives CDR1 KGHDR, CDR2 SFDVKD. DNA for the CDR3: TGTGCCACCAGGCCCATGGGCGACACTGAAGCTTTCTTT. Protein product: CATRPMGDTEAFF.

The chain has TRBV5-1 and TRBJ1-1, with TRBD1 matching over 9 bases. The V gene end was trimmed by 0 bases and the J gene end by 1 base; junction bases not matched to a gene: 1. Germline V CDR1 and CDR2: SGHRS, YFSETQ. The CDR3 covers 15 residues. CDR3 bases: TGCGCCAGCAGCTTGGCGGGACAGGGGAACACTGAAGCTTTCTTT. This codes for CASSLAGQGNTEAFF.

The J gene is TRBJ1-2, the V gene TRBV7-9; the match to TRBD1 covers 9 bases. CDR1 and CDR2 from the germline V gene are SEHNR and FQNEAQ (reference sequence). The CDR3 length is 14 residues. Unmatched junction bases numbered 8, after V lost 5 bases and J lost 7 bases. The CDR3 region is CASSTNRGQSGYTF. As DNA, the CDR3 is TGTGCCAGCAGCACAAACAGGGGGCAGAGTGGCTACACCTTC.

With regard to this clone: This same CDR3 is encoded by further DNA sequences in the sample. The gene calls are TRBV11-2 and TRBJ2-7, with 7 positions matching TRBD2. V gave up 1 base and J gave up 3 bases; unmatched junction bases: 3. The CDR3 extends over 14 amino acids. Germline values: CDR1 SGHAT, CDR2 FQNNGV. The CDR3 DNA sequence: TGTGCCAGCAGCTTAGGGGGAGGGATCTACGAGCAGTACTTC. Translated, it gives CASSLGGGIYEQYF.

The chain links TRBV5-1 to TRBJ1-4; D uncertain. CDR1 and CDR2 (germline): SGHRS, YFSETQ. The CDR3 has 14 amino acids. With 0 bases removed from V and 5 bases from J, the gap between germline ends came to 8 bases. The CDR3 region is CASSLVGLNEKLFF. DNA for the CDR3: TGCGCCAGCAGCTTGGTCGGGTTAAATGAAAAACTGTTTTTT.

This sequence joins TRBV3-1 (or the pseudogene TRBV3-2) and TRBJ2-2; the match to TRBD2 covers 10 bases. The V segment lost 5 bases and the J segment 2 bases; nucleotides outside the gene matches: 5. The CDR3 is made up of 16 amino acids. Germline-derived CDR1 and CDR2 are LGHDT and YNNKEL (reference sequence). The CDR3 loop is CASSFRTSGNTGELFF. Here the CDR3 DNA reads TGTGCCAGCAGCTTCCGGACTAGCGGTAACACCGGGGAGCTGTTTTTT.

V usage is TRBV27 and J usage is TRBJ2-4, with no clear D. Germline loops: CDR1 MNHEY, CDR2 SMNVEV (reference sequence). The CDR3 runs to 16 residues. V gave up 3 bases and J gave up 0 bases, with 12 bases separating them. DNA for the CDR3: TGTGCCAGCAGTTTGTCTAACCCTTTAGCCAAAAACATTCAGTACTTC. Protein sequence: CASSLSNPLAKNIQYF.

This chain connects TRBV3-1 (or the pseudogene TRBV3-2) to TRBJ2-2; D unresolved. Between the trimmed V and J ends, which lost 2 bases and 4 bases, there was a span of 14 bases. CDR1 is LGHDT, CDR2 YNNKEL, per germline (reference sequence). This CDR3 is built from 16 residues. The CDR3 region is CASSQIPGTSTGELFF. The CDR3 DNA follows: TGTGCCAGCAGCCAAATCCCTGGCACATCCACCGGGGAGCTGTTTTTT.